Below are 6 T cell receptor beta chains sequenced from a single sample in a study of cytomegalovirus exposure and HLA in healthy donors. Clones were read by immunoSEQ multiplex PCR, and TCRdb kept only the in-frame ones, dropping some. The sample yields around 50,000 clones, 80% to 95% seen once. The specimen was PBMCs. The receptors stem from a woman under 30 in good health and CMV-seronegative.

The gene calls are TRBV2 and TRBJ1-1; D is perhaps TRBD1 (6 bases). Per the germline V gene, CDR1 is SNHLY and CDR2 is FYNNEI. The CDR3 sequence is 12 residues long. V was cut by 6 bases and J by 6 bases, with 11 bases left in between. The DNA of the CDR3 is TGTGCCAGCAGCTCGGACAGCCCTGAAGCTTTCTTT. Protein product: CASSSDSPEAFF.

This rearrangement joins TRBV10-3 to TRBJ1-2, with a weak D call TRBD1 (6 bases). Germline V gene data show CDR1 as ENHRY and CDR2 as SYGVKD. V was pared by 2 bases and J by 7 bases, with 11 bases between. This CDR3 is 13 amino acids long. CDR3 protein: CAISEPQGTGYTF. The CDR3, as DNA: TGTGCCATCAGTGAGCCTCAGGGGACTGGCTACACCTTC.

In DNA, the CDR3 is TGTGCCAGCAGCCCCCATCGACAGGGGCTAAATTACGAGCAGTACTTC. Translating gives CASSPHRQGLNYEQYF. J is TRBJ2-7 and V is TRBV7-6; 8 positions match TRBD1. This CDR3 region has 16 residues. The ends lost 5 bases at V and 4 bases at J; junction bases unmatched: 13. The germline V gene encodes CDR1 SGHVS and CDR2 FNYEAQ.

The chain couples TRBV19 to TRBJ1-5, with D maybe TRBD1 (5 bases). V gave up 10 bases and J gave up 4 bases, with 26 bases separating them. In germline, CDR1 is LNHDA, CDR2 SQIVND (reference sequence). The CDR3 consists of 17 residues. The CDR3 coding sequence is TGTGCCACCTCTTTAAAGGGGAGGGCCTTATGGAATCAGCCCCAGCATTTT. Translating gives CATSLKGRALWNQPQHF.

This chain uses TRBV9 with TRBJ2-1; 13 bases agree with TRBD2. This CDR3 comprises 13 residues. Germline loops: CDR1 SGDLS, CDR2 YYNGEE. The ends lost 7 bases at V and 6 bases at J; junction bases unmatched: 1. The DNA for the CDR3 is TGTGCCAGCGGGACTAGCGGGGTCAATGAGCAGTTCTTC. Protein product: CASGTSGVNEQFF. Filled out from reference TRBV9 and TRBJ2-1, the complete variable domain reads DSGVTQTPKHLITATGQRVTLRCSPRSGDLSVYWYQQSLDQGLQFLIQYYNGEERAKGNILERFSAQQFPDLHSELNLSSLELGDSALYFCASGTSGVNEQFFGPGTRLTVL.

CDR3 amino acids: CASSEADSYEQYV. DNA for the CDR3: TGTGCCAGCAGTGAGGCAGACTCCTACGAGCAGTACGTC. The chain employs TRBV6-4 and TRBJ2-7; the D is unclear. Germline values: CDR1 MRHNA, CDR2 SNTAGT. This CDR3 contains 13 residues. V lost 3 bases and J lost 0, with 6 bases in between.